This T cell receptor beta chain emerged from a study of PD-L1 blockade in urothelial cancer. Turning to the study itself: Patients, treated from 2014 onward, received atezolizumab 1,200 mg intravenously every 3 weeks. The study recovered a median of 141,255 T cells per blood sample.

The CDR3 runs to 16 residues. J lost 0 bases, V lost 0 bases, and 5 bases had no gene match. Germline V lookup: CDR1 SGHRS, CDR2 YFSETQ. Using immunoSEQ multiplex PCR, the repertoire was profiled, and TCRdb retains in-frame clones only, with some absent. The profile shows some 50,000 clones, approximately 90% of them singletons. Each patient gave between 1 and 8 samples of peripheral blood mononuclear cells, which were collected pretreatment and during treatment. The material sequenced was PBMCs, taken around atezolizumab (anti-PD-L1) treatment. The clonotype originates from a man older than 75 with urothelial cancer. The rearrangement joins TRBV5-1 to TRBJ2-7; 8 bases fit TRBD2. CDR3 in amino acids: CASSLATSGFSYEQYF. The CDR3 DNA follows: TGCGCCAGCAGCTTGGCCACTAGCGGTTTCTCCTACGAGCAGTACTTC.